This T cell receptor beta chain is from a study of graft-versus-host responses after intestinal transplantation. The repertoire was sequenced with immunoSEQ multiplex PCR; TCRdb's copy has only in-frame clones and lacks some. The data hold about 130,000 clones, with about 93% observed a single time. Of note for this clone: The antigen is undetermined.

The starting material was unstimulated CD4+ T cells sorted from spleen or lymph node cells, obtained before intestinal transplant. The receptor comes from a human donor who received an intestinal transplant.

The CDR3 DNA reads as TGTGCCAGCAGAGAGGGGGGCAGGCTATTCTATGGCTACACCTTC. It specifies CASREGGRLFYGYTF. The J gene is TRBJ1-2, the V gene TRBV5-4; tentatively, D is TRBD1 (6 bases). The CDR3 consists of 15 residues. Germline CDR1 is SGHNT and CDR2 is YYREEE (reference sequence). The V and J ends lost 5 bases and 4 bases respectively, with 18 bases between them. Supplemented by reference TRBV5-4 and TRBJ1-2, the full variable domain reads ETGVTQSPTHLIKTRGQQVTLRCSSQSGHNTVSWYQQALGQGPQFIFQYYREEENGRGNFPPRFSGLQFPNYSSELNVNALELDDSALYLCASREGGRLFYGYTFGSGTRLTVV.